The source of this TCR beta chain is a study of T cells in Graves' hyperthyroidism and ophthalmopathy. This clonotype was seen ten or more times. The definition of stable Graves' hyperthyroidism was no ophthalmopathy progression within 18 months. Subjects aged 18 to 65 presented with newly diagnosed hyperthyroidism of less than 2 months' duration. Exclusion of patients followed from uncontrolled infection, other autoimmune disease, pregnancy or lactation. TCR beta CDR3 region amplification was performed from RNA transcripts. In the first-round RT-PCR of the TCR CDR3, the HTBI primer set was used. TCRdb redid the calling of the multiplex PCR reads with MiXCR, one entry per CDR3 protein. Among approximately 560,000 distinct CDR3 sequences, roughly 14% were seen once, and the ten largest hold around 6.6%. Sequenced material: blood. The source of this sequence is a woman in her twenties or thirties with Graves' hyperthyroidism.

The CDR3 here is CASSLARSSYEQYF. CDR3 DNA: TGTGCCAGCAGCTTAGCCCGGAGCTCCTACGAGCAGTACTTC. The chain has TRBV7-2 and TRBJ2-7; the D is unclear. This CDR3 is built from 14 residues. Per germline, CDR1 SGHTA and CDR2 FQGNSA. V lost 0 bases and J 0 bases, leaving 6 bases between the germline ends. The variable domain in full, completed from reference TRBV7-2 and TRBJ2-7, reads GAGVSQSPSNKVTEKGKDVELRCDPISGHTALYWYRQSLGQGLEFLIYFQGNSAPDKSGLPSDRFSAERTGGSVSTLTIQRTQQEDSAVYLCASSLARSSYEQYFGPGTRLTVT.